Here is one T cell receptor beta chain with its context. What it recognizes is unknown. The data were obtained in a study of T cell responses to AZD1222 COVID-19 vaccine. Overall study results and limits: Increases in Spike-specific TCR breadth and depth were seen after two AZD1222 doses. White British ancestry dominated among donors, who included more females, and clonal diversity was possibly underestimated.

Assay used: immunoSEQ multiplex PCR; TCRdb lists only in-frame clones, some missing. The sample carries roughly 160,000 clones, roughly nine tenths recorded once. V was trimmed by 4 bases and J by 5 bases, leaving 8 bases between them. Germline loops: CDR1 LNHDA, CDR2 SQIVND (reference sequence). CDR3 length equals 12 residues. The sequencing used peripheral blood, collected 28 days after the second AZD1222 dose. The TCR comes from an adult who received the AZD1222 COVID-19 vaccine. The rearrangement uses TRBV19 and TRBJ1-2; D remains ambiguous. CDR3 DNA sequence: TGTGCCAGTAGTAAGGAGGTTTATGGCTACACCTTC. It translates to CASSKEVYGYTF.